This TCR beta chain was sequenced for a study of blood T cell repertoires in COVID-19. About the research overall: Some COVID-19 samples were acute and others convalescent; all came from the United States, Italy and Spain. PBMCs, B-cell-depleted T cells, or T cells provided the cDNA or gDNA that made up the material.

The germline V and J ends were trimmed by 3 bases and 4 bases, with 9 bases remaining between them. This CDR3 comprises 13 residues. Germline V gene sequence: CDR1 SGHKS, CDR2 YYEKEE (reference sequence). Authors' methods: Estimated nucleated cell counts came from reference gene primer amplification. Using immunoSEQ multiplex PCR, the repertoire was profiled, and TCRdb retains in-frame clones only, with some absent. V and J calls and clone size come straight from that table; D and trimming were deduced from the DNA. This sample has 300,000 or so clones; roughly 90% occur once, and the top ten carry roughly 1%.

V usage is TRBV5-5 and J usage is TRBJ2-3; the D is unclear. This sequence was found in a woman between 25 and 40 years old who had recovered from COVID-19. The source material was PBMCs or T cells enriched from blood (not recorded which). CDR3 in amino acids: CASSWLVADTQYF. CDR3 nucleotide sequence: TGTGCCAGCAGCTGGCTAGTCGCAGATACGCAGTATTTT.